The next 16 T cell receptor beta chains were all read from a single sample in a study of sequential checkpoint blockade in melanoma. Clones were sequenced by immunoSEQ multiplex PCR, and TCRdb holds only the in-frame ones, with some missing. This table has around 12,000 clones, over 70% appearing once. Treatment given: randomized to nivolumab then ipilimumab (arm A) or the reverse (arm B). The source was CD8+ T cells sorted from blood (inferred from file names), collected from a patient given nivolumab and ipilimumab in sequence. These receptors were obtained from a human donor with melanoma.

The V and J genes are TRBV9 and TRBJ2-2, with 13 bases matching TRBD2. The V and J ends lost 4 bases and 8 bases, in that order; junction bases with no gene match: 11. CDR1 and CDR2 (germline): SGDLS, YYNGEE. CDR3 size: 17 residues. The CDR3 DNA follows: TGTGCCAGCAGCCCCAGGACTAGCGGGGGATCTTCGGGGGAGCTGTTTTTT. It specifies CASSPRTSGGSSGELFF.

This CDR3 is CATSTTGTGELFF. CDR3 nucleotides: TGTGCCACCAGCACCACAGGCACCGGGGAGCTGTTTTTT. The V gene is TRBV15, the J gene TRBJ2-2, with D possibly TRBD1 on 5 matching bases. Germline CDR1 reads LNHNV; CDR2 reads YYDKDF (reference sequence). CDR3 length equals 13 residues. V lost 4 bases to trimming and J lost 4 bases, with 7 bases between them. The full variable domain, in which reference TRBV15 and TRBJ2-2 provide the parts outside the CDR3, is DAMVIQNPRYQVTQFGKPVTLSCSQTLNHNVMYWYQQKSSQAPKLLFHYYDKDFNNEADTPDNFQSRRPNTSFCFLDIRSPGLGDTAMYLCATSTTGTGELFFGEGSRLTVL.

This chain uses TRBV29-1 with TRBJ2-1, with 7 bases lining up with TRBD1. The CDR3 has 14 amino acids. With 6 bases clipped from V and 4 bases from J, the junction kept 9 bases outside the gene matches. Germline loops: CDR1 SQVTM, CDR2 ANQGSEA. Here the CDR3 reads CSVSGTAFYNEQFF. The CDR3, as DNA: TGCAGCGTCTCCGGGACAGCTTTTTACAATGAGCAGTTCTTC.

CDR3 in DNA: TGTGCCAGCAGCCCGGAGGCAGGGGGCGGGGAGGAGACCCAGTACTTC. Protein sequence: CASSPEAGGGEETQYF. The chain joins TRBV7-9 to TRBJ2-5, with 8 positions matching TRBD1. The CDR3 sequence is 16 residues long. The V and J ends lost 5 bases and 5 bases, in that order; junction bases with no gene match: 13. Germline V gene sequence: CDR1 SEHNR, CDR2 FQNEAQ (reference sequence). The full variable domain, with the rest looked up from reference TRBV7-9 and TRBJ2-5, is DTGVSQNPRHKITKRGQNVTFRCDPISEHNRLYWYRQTLGQGPEFLTYFQNEAQLEKSRLLSDRFSAERPKGSFSTLEIQRTEQGDSAMYLCASSPEAGGGEETQYFGPGTRLLVL.

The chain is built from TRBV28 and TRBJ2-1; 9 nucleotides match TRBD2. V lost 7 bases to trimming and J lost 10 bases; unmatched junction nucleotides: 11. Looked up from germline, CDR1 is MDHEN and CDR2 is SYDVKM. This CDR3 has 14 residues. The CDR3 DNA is TGTGCCAGCAATCTCCCGGGACTAGCAAGGGAGCAGTTCTTC. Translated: CASNLPGLAREQFF.

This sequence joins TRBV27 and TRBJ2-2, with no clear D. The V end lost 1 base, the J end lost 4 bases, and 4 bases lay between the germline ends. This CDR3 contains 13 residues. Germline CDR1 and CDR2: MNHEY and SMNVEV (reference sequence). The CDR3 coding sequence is TGTGCCAGCAGTTTATTCGGCACCGGGGAGCTGTTTTTT. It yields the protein CASSLFGTGELFF.

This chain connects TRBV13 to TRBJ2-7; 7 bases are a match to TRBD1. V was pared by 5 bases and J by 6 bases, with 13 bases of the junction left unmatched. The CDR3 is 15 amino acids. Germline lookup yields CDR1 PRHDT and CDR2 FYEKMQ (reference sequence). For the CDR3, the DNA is TGTGCCAGCAGCCGAACAGGGGTAGGCTACACCGAGCAGTACTTC. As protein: CASSRTGVGYTEQYF. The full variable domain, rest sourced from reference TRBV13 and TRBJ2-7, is AAGVIQSPRHLIKEKRETATLKCYPIPRHDTVYWYQQGPGQDPQFLISFYEKMQSDKGSIPDRFSAQQFSDYHSELNMSSLELGDSALYFCASSRTGVGYTEQYFGPGTRLTVT.

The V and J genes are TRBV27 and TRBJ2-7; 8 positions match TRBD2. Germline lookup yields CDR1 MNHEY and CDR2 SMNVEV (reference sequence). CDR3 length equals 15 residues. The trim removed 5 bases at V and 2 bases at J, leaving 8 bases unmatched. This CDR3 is CASSPGTRSPYEQYF. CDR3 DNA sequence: TGTGCCAGCAGTCCCGGGACTAGGTCCCCCTACGAGCAGTACTTC.

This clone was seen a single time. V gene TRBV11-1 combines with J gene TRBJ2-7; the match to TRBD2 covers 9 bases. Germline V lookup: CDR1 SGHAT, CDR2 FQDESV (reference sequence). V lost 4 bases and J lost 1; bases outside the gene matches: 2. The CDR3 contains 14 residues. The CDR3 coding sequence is TGTGCCAGCAGCTATAGCGGGGGTTCCTACGAGCAGTACTTC. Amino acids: CASSYSGGSYEQYF.

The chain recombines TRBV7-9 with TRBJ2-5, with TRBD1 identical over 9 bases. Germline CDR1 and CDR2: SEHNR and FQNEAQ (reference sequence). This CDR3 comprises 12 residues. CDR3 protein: CATLGQGYEQYF. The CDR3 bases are TGTGCGACGTTGGGACAGGGTTATGAGCAGTACTTC.

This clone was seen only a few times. CDR3 in amino acids: CASSALLAGESYEQYF. The CDR3 nucleotides read TGTGCCAGCAGTGCCTTACTAGCGGGAGAATCCTACGAGCAGTACTTC. V usage is TRBV6-1 and J usage is TRBJ2-7, with 11 bases fitting TRBD2. CDR3 length: 16 amino acids. The J segment lost 1 base and the V segment lost 4 bases, leaving 6 bases of the junction unmatched. Germline lookup yields CDR1 MNHNS and CDR2 SASEGT.

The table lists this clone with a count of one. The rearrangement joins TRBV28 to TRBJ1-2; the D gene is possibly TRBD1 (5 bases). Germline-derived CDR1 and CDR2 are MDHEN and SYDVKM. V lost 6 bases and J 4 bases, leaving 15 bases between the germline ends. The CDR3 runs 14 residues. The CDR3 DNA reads TGTGCCAGCAGCCCATTATGGGGGGGCTATGGCTACACCTTC. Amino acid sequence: CASSPLWGGYGYTF.

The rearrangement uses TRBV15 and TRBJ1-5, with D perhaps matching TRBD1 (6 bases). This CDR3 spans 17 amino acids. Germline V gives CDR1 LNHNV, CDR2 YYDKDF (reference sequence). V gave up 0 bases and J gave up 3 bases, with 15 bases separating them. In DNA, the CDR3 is TGTGCCACCAGCAGAGATATGGCAGGGGCTTACAATCAGCCCCAGCATTTT. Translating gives CATSRDMAGAYNQPQHF.

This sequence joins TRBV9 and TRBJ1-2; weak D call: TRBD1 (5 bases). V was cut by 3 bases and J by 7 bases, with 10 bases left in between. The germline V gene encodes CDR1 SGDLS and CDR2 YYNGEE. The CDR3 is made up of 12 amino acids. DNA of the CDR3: TGTGCCAGCAGCGGGTCCGGGGGTGGCTACACCTTC. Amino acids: CASSGSGGGYTF.

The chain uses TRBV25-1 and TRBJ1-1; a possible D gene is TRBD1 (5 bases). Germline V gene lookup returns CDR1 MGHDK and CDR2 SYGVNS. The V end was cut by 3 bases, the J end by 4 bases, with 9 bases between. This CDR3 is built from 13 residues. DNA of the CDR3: TGTGCCAGCAGTGACAGGGTTAGCACTGAAGCTTTCTTT. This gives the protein CASSDRVSTEAFF.

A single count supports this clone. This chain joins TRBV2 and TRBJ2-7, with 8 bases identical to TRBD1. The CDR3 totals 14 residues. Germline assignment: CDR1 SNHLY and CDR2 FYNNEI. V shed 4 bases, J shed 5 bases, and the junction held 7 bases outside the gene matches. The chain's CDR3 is CASSVYRTGNEQYF. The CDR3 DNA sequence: TGTGCCAGCAGTGTGTATCGGACAGGGAACGAGCAGTACTTC.